This T cell receptor beta chain was sequenced during a study of cytomegalovirus exposure and HLA in healthy donors (dated by TCRdb to 2016 to 2017). The study in broad terms: The 670 or so repertoires of the first cohort and the 95 to 150 validation repertoires were produced on the same platform, according to a later analysis. To predict cytomegalovirus infection status, the study combined high-throughput TCR immunosequencing, statistical association of individual TCRs with disease status, and machine learning. The aim of the study was to test whether cataloging public T cell receptors could identify signatures of past pathogen exposure. Besides the first cohort of about 730 subjects, a separate validation cohort made up of roughly 120 different subjects was used. General study outcomes and caveats: The classifier was reported to diagnose cytomegalovirus status with high specificity and sensitivity in both the original and validation cohorts. It was suggested by the authors that the approach could potentially be generalized to other disease states and immunological phenotypes. A later analysis lacked HLA typing for the validation cohort, so it scored co-occurrence in that cohort across all 120 repertoires. A total of fewer than 200 TCR beta chains were listed by the study as associated with cytomegalovirus. In a later analysis, TCRs clustered in the first cohort were found to also tend to co-occur in the roughly 120 validation repertoires, with 90% to 95% of cluster scores above 0. Across donors, most TCR sequences were observed very rarely, whereas some public TCRs were present in many individuals. In vitro tests confirmed that three of the cytomegalovirus-associated TCR beta chains recognize cytomegalovirus antigens.

The method behind the library was the immunoSEQ multiplex PCR assay. The study's processing was this. A statistical classification framework was built to diagnose cytomegalovirus status from the catalog of TCR beta chain sequences. TCRdb provides this immuneACCESS table in a form limited to in-frame rearrangements. Some clones are lacking; in checked studies, under half of them reflect an unresolved V gene, and why the rest are absent is not known. That table furnishes V, J and clone size, whereas the DNA furnished D and trimming. The sample table holds about 160,000 clones, of which around nine tenths were seen once. The ten largest clones add up to 4.2% of the sample. Turning to this clone: No antigen is known for it. A junction boundary mismatches the germline segment, possibly from a read error.

CDR1 SEHNR and CDR2 FQNEAQ are derived from the germline V gene (reference sequence). Its CDR3 holds 14 amino acids, cysteine through phenylalanine. CDR3 DNA only is kept here, 42 bases in frame from base 1. The donors belonged to the validation cohort of approximately 130 subjects, which was separate from the approximately 660-subject first cohort. This TCR was sampled from a young man in good health and CMV-seropositive. Source material: PBMCs. In this chain, TRBV7-9 is recombined with TRBJ2-7; 9 bases in between match TRBD2. The CDR3 reads CASSLAQVGGLADF. The DNA sequence reads TGTGCCAGCAGCTTAGCGCAGGTTGGGGGACTAGCTGACTTC.